The TCR beta chain described here comes from a study of T cell responses to AZD1222 COVID-19 vaccine. Overall study context: The analysis combined second doses at about 4 or about 12 weeks.

Germline V CDR1 and CDR2: KGHSH, LQKENI. The CDR3 is made up of 12 amino acids. The V end lost 1 base, the J end lost 8 bases, and 8 bases lay between the germline ends. TCRdb's copy holds only in-frame clones and misses some; the assay was immunoSEQ multiplex PCR. The table has roughly 170,000 clones, 90% to 95% seen once. Note on this clone: Its specificity is unknown.

Study-level findings and limits: Spike-specific TCR breadth and depth rose after two AZD1222 doses. Females made up more of the donors, who were largely white British, and clonal diversity may have come out too low. Targets within unmutated variant regions were reportedly found for nearly half of spike-specific TCRs.

This TCR came from an adult in good health. The specimen comprised peripheral blood, sampled on day 0 of AZD1222 vaccination. The chain combines TRBV18 with TRBJ1-1; D not resolved. DNA for the CDR3: TGTGCCAGCTCACCACGCCGTGAGGAAGCTTTCTTT. Amino acids: CASSPRREEAFF.